This TCR beta chain emerged from a study of tumor and adjacent non-tumor tissue in lung cancer. No cell sorting was done before RNA was extracted from the tissue. This non-tumor lung sample came from over 3 cm beyond the tumor edge. The germline V gene encodes CDR1 MNHEY and CDR2 SVGEGT. The CDR3 has 17 residues. A modified ARM-PCR protocol with three rounds of nested PCR amplified TCRbeta. MiXCR was run by TCRdb on the multiplex PCR reads, yielding one entry per CDR3 protein. The sample lists about 50,000 distinct CDR3 sequences; about 70% were seen once. As concerns this clonotype: A read error may produce the germline difference seen at one junction end.

This TCR was sampled from a woman aged 55-70 years with non-small cell lung cancer. V gene TRBV6-2 or TRBV6-3 combines with J gene TRBJ2-2, with 7 bases fitting TRBD1. The sequencing sample was made of distant non-tumor lung tissue. CDR3 protein: CASGAWDRNLNTWELFF. The CDR3 coding sequence is TGTGCCAGCGGGGCCTGGGACAGAAACTTGAACACCTGGGAGCTGTTCTTT.